The sequence of this T cell receptor (beta chain) was determined in a study of shared clonotypes between healthy human individuals. It was into CD45RA+ naive and CD45RA-negative memory subsets that the CD4+ cells were split. The CDR3 consists of 16 residues. CDR1 and CDR2 (germline): SGHNT, YYREEE (reference sequence). Germline trimming cut 3 bases from V and 7 bases from J; bases unmatched to any gene: 12. TCRdb's copy holds only in-frame clones and misses some; the assay was immunoSEQ multiplex PCR. The profile covers roughly 2.5 million clones, with approximately 90% appearing a single time and 0.13% to 0.15% taken by the ten largest.

This chain joins TRBV5-4 and TRBJ1-2; TRBD1 matches 10 bases. The sample was naive CD4+ T cells sorted from blood. The subset is: CD45RA+ positively selected. The source of this sequence is a man younger than 35 in good health. The CDR3 nucleotides read TGTGCCAGCAGCTGGGGACAGGGGCTGATGACGCCTGGCTACACCTTC. It yields the protein CASSWGQGLMTPGYTF.